The clone carrying this T cell receptor (beta chain) was recorded a few times. The sample originates from a study of T-cell reconstitution after alpha-beta-depleted transplantation in children. The TCRbeta library was prepared with unique molecular identifiers. TCRdb analysed the PCR reads with MiXCR anew, one entry per CDR3 protein. Of 200,000 to 250,000 distinct CDR3 sequences in the sample, about 9.2% were seen once. The germline CDR1 and CDR2 sequences are SGHAT and FQNNGV. With 3 bases removed from V and 0 bases from J, the gap between germline ends came to 21 bases. The CDR3 loop spans 19 amino acids.

Sample: PBMCs from the stem cell graft donor, taken from the stem cell graft. This receptor was obtained from a human donor who donated a stem cell graft to a child with acute lymphoblastic leukemia. The rearrangement uses TRBV11-2 and TRBJ1-3; no definite D call. The CDR3 loop is CASSLKWLWVTPSGNTIYF. The CDR3 region has the DNA TGTGCCAGCAGCTTGAAATGGCTTTGGGTTACACCCTCTGGAAACACCATATATTTT.